This TCR beta chain was sequenced during a study of T-cell memory formation after mild COVID-19. Overall study: TCR clustering was largely donor specific. Notes on the study in general: Some SARS-CoV-2-responding clones were already detected in memory before infection.

The V gene's germline CDR1 is MNHNY and CDR2 SVGAGI (reference sequence). With 6 bases removed from V and 5 bases from J, the gap between germline ends came to 7 bases. The CDR3 loop spans 11 amino acids. This clonotype appeared many times. Its antigen is still unknown. UMIs and sample barcodes were carried by the TCR alpha and TCR beta cDNA libraries that 5'RACE produced using constant-segment primers. TCRdb reprocessed the 5' RACE reads with MiXCR, giving one entry per CDR3 protein. Of 550,000 to 700,000 distinct CDR3 sequences in the sample, approximately 15% were seen once. The sequenced material came from PBMCs or a T cell subset sorted from them (not recorded which). The chain recombines TRBV6-6 with TRBJ2-5; D remains ambiguous. This sequence originates from an adult woman who had mild COVID-19 (a few samples of this study predate the infection). Cell type and time point are not known. CDR3 in amino acids: CASRGPETQYF. As DNA, the CDR3 is TGTGCCAGCAGAGGGCCGGAGACCCAGTACTTC.